This TCR beta chain was sequenced in a study of cytomegalovirus exposure and HLA in healthy donors. Study findings and constraints: Later analysis reportedly placed an Asian-associated ancestry cluster below the roughly 640-donor mean in N-insertions.

Notes on this clone: As yet, its antigen is unknown.

The PCR used 60 Vbeta and 13 Jbeta primers. Profiled with immunoSEQ multiplex PCR; TCRdb holds only in-frame clones, not every one. The table records 160,000 or so clones, 79% of them present only once. The specimen sequenced was PBMCs. This sequence originates from a woman aged 40 to 49 in good health and CMV-seronegative.

The CDR3 DNA sequence: TGTGCCAGCAGTGACCTTCGGGGGACTAGATTTGACTACACCTTC. It is translated as CASSDLRGTRFDYTF. The chain uses TRBV2 and TRBJ1-2, with a tentative D call TRBD1 (5 bases). This CDR3 contains 15 residues. Trimming stripped 3 bases from V and 10 bases from J, with 21 bases between. Germline-derived CDR1 and CDR2 are SNHLY and FYNNEI.